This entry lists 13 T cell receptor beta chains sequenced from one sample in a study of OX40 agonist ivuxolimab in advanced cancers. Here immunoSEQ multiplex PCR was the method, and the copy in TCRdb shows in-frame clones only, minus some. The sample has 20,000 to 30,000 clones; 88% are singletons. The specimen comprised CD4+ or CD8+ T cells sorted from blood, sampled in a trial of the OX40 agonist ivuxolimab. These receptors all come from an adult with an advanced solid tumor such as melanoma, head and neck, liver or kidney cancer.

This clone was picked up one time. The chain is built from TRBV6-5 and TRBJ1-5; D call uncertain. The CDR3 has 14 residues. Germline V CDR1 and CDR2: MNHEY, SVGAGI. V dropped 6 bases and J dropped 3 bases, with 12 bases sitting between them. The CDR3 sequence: CASRVGSDNQPQHF. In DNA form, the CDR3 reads TGTGCCAGCAGAGTCGGAAGCGACAATCAGCCCCAGCATTTT.

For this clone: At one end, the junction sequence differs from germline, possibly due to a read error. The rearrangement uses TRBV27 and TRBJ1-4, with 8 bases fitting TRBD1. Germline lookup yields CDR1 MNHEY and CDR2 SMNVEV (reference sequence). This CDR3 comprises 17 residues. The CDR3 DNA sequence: TGTGCCTGCAGTTCCGGACAGGGCCTCACAACTAATGAAAAACTGTTTTTT. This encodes CACSSGQGLTTNEKLFF.

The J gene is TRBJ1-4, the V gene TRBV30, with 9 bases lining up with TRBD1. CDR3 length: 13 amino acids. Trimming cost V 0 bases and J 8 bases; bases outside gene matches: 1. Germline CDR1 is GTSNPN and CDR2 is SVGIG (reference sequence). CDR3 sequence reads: CAWSVQGAEKLFF. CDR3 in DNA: TGTGCCTGGAGTGTACAGGGGGCGGAAAAACTGTTTTTT.

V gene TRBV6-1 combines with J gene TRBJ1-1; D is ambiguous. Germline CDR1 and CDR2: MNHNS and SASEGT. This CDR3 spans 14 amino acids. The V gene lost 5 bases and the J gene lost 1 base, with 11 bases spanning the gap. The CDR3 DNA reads TGTGCCAGCAGTCCCACGAACACGAACACTGAAGCTTTCTTT. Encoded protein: CASSPTNTNTEAFF.

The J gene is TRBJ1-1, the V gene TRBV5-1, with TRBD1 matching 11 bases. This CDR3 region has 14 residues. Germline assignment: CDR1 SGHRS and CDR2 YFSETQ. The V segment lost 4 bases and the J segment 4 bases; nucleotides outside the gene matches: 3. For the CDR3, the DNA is TGCGCCAGCAGCCGGGGACAGGGGGTCACTGAAGCTTTCTTT. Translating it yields CASSRGQGVTEAFF.

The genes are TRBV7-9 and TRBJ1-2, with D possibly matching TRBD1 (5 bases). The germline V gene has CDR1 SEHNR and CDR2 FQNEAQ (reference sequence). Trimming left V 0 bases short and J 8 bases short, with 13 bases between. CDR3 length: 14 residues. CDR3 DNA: TGTGCCAGCAGCTTAGCGGGGCATGCCTACGGCTACACCTTC. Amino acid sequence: CASSLAGHAYGYTF.

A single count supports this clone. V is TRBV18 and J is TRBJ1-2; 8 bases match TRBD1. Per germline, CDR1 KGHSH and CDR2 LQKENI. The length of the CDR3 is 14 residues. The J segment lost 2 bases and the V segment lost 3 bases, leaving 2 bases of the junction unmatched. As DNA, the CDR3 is TGTGCCAGCTCACCTGGGACAGGAAACTATGGCTACACCTTC. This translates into CASSPGTGNYGYTF.

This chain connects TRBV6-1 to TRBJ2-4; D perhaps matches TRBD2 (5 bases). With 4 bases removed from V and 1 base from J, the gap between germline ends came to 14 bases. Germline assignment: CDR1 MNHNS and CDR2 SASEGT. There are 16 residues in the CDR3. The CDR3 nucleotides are TGTGCCAGCAGTGGGCAGTATCCGGGGGCCAAAAACATTCAGTACTTC. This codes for CASSGQYPGAKNIQYF.

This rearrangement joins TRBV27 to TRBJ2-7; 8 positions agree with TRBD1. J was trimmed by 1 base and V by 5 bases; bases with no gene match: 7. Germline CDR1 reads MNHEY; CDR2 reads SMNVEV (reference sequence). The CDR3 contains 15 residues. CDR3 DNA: TGTGCCAGCAGTGCCCGGGACAGGTCTTCCTACGAGCAGTACTTC. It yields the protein CASSARDRSSYEQYF.

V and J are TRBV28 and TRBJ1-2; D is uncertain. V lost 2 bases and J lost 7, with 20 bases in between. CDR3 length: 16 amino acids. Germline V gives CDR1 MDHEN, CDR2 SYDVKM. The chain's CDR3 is CASSLSQNSRNGGYTF. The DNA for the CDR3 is TGTGCCAGCAGTTTAAGCCAAAACAGCCGCAACGGTGGCTACACCTTC.

As DNA, the CDR3 is TGTGCCAGCAGCCTAGGGACAGGGGCGGGCAATGAGCAGTTCTTC. Protein product: CASSLGTGAGNEQFF. J is TRBJ2-1 and V is TRBV5-4; 10 positions agree with TRBD1. CDR1 and CDR2 from the germline V gene are SGHNT and YYREEE (reference sequence). The length of the CDR3 is 15 residues. V was pared by 4 bases and J by 6 bases, with 7 bases of the junction left unmatched.

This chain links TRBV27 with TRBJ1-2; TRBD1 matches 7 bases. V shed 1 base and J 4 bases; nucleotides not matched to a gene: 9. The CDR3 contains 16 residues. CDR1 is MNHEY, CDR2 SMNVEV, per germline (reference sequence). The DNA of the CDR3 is TGTGCCAGCAGTTTATTCCGACAGGGACGGACCTATGGCTACACCTTC. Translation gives CASSLFRQGRTYGYTF.

The CDR3 DNA reads TGTGCCAGCAGAACCGGGACAGGCATGAACACTGAAGCTTTCTTT. This encodes CASRTGTGMNTEAFF. The genes are TRBV6-5 and TRBJ1-1; TRBD1 matches 8 bases. Trimming took 6 bases from V and 0 from J; bases not matched to a gene: 6. The V gene's germline CDR1 is MNHEY and CDR2 SVGAGI. The CDR3 is 15 residues long.